What follows is one T cell receptor beta chain and its context. Its antigen is not known. These data originate in a study of cytomegalovirus exposure and HLA in healthy donors. Study details: In an earlier analysis, approximately 120 million unique TCR beta sequences were found from 150 million to 200 million T cells. Study findings and constraints: A missense DCLRE1C variant was associated with V- and J-gene trimming of TCR beta chains in a later analysis, and an independent cohort replicated the association.

CDR3 length: 16 residues. Germline V gives CDR1 SEHNR, CDR2 FQNEAQ (reference sequence). Losses at the gene ends were 2 bases for V and 1 base for J; bases not matched to a gene: 5. PCR used 60 Vbeta primers and 13 Jbeta primers. Sequenced by immunoSEQ multiplex PCR; TCRdb stores in-frame clones only, minus some. The data contain some 220,000 clones, 80% to 90% of them singletons. Input material: PBMCs. The TCR was taken from a girl aged 2 to 10 in good health and CMV-seronegative. V is TRBV7-9 and J is TRBJ1-2; 9 positions agree with TRBD1. The CDR3 loop reads CASSLRGTGHNYGYTF. The CDR3 DNA reads as TGTGCCAGCAGCTTAAGGGGGACAGGGCATAACTATGGCTACACCTTC.